The 32 T cell receptor beta chains below all came from one sample that was sequenced in a study of cytomegalovirus exposure and HLA in healthy donors. The repertoire was sequenced with immunoSEQ multiplex PCR; TCRdb's copy has only in-frame clones and lacks some. The sample yields 250,000 to 350,000 clones, around 90% seen once. Sequenced: PBMCs. These receptors originate from a woman younger than 45 in good health and CMV-seropositive.

The sample holds one count of this clone. The rearrangement links TRBV28 to TRBJ2-5; 10 bases are a match to TRBD2. J gave up 5 bases and V 5 bases, and 8 bases lay outside the gene matches. From germline, CDR1 is MDHEN and CDR2 SYDVKM. This CDR3 is 15 amino acids long. CDR3 amino acids: CASSRAGGGRETQYF. DNA for the CDR3: TGTGCCAGCAGTCGAGCGGGAGGGGGTAGGGAGACCCAGTACTTC.

V usage is TRBV4-1 and J usage is TRBJ1-2, with no clear D. Trimming pared 0 bases from V and 9 bases from J, leaving 23 bases between. CDR1 and CDR2 from the germline V gene are MGHRA and YSYEKL. The CDR3 consists of 17 residues. The CDR3 sequence is CASSQDKVSSRTFRYTF. The CDR3 coding sequence is TGCGCCAGCAGCCAAGATAAAGTGTCTTCCCGGACCTTCCGCTACACCTTC.

The chain employs TRBV7-7 and TRBJ2-3; no reliable D call. The germline V gene encodes CDR1 SSHAT and CDR2 FNYEAQ (reference sequence). V was trimmed by 5 bases and J by 3 bases, leaving 21 bases between them. The CDR3 extends over 17 amino acids. The CDR3 sequence: CASSPFHTAQKTDTQYF. CDR3 sequence (DNA): TGTGCCAGCAGCCCTTTCCACACGGCGCAAAAGACAGATACGCAGTATTTT.

This clone occurred once. The rearrangement links TRBV30 to TRBJ2-3; perhaps TRBD2 as D (7 bases). This CDR3 has 14 residues. CDR1 is GTSNPN, CDR2 SVGIG, per germline (reference sequence). Trimming took 7 bases from V and 4 from J, leaving 18 bases between them. The CDR3 DNA sequence: TGTGCCTACACACGGGGGGCCTTAGCAGATACGCAGTATTTT. Translation: CAYTRGALADTQYF.

V usage is TRBV28 and J usage is TRBJ1-5; perhaps TRBD1 as D (5 bases). Germline V gene data show CDR1 as MDHEN and CDR2 as SYDVKM. The CDR3 spans 14 residues. Between the trimmed V and J ends, which lost 3 bases and 6 bases, there was a span of 12 bases. The CDR3 spells CASSFRTGGQPQHF. The CDR3 bases are TGTGCCAGCAGTTTTCGTACAGGCGGTCAGCCCCAGCATTTT.

This chain links TRBV27 with TRBJ2-3; tentative D call: TRBD2 (7 bases). V was shortened by 7 bases and J by 2 bases, with 13 bases between the two germline ends. The CDR3 loop spans 14 amino acids. Germline CDR1 is MNHEY and CDR2 is SMNVEV (reference sequence). The CDR3 coding sequence is TGTGCCAGCATAGGCGGGGGACACACAGATACGCAGTATTTT. Amino acids: CASIGGGHTDTQYF.

This rearrangement joins TRBV6-8 to TRBJ2-2; TRBD1 or TRBD2 may be the D gene (6 bases each). CDR3 length: 16 residues. Trimming took 1 base from V and 4 from J, leaving 13 bases between them. The germline gives CDR1 MNHGY, CDR2 SAAAGT. The CDR3 reads CASSYWGAQGTGELFF. The CDR3 DNA is TGTGCCAGCAGTTACTGGGGGGCGCAGGGCACCGGGGAGCTGTTTTTT.

The chain has TRBV9 and TRBJ1-6, with D perhaps TRBD1 (5 bases). V was shortened by 0 bases and J by 0 bases, with 10 bases between the two germline ends. The CDR3 consists of 17 residues. CDR1 and CDR2 from the germline V gene are SGDLS and YYNGEE. CDR3 bases: TGTGCCAGCAGCGTAGAGGAGGGGAACTCCTATAATTCACCCCTCCACTTT. It translates to CASSVEEGNSYNSPLHF.

The rearrangement joins TRBV7-2 to TRBJ1-5, with D perhaps TRBD1 (6 bases). The V end was cut by 8 bases, the J end by 4 bases, with 18 bases between. The CDR3 contains 15 residues. Germline values: CDR1 SGHTA, CDR2 FQGNSA. The CDR3 loop is CASRAGGTLNQPQHF. The CDR3 DNA is TGTGCCAGCCGGGCCGGGGGGACACTTAATCAGCCCCAGCATTTT.

This clone has just a few counts. The V gene is TRBV6-1, the J gene TRBJ2-7, with 8 positions matching TRBD1. Trimming took 1 base from V and 3 from J; bases not matched to a gene: 2. This CDR3 has 14 residues. Germline lookup yields CDR1 MNHNS and CDR2 SASEGT. In DNA, the CDR3 is TGTGCCAGCAGTGAAGGACAGGGGATCTACGAGCAGTACTTC. It encodes CASSEGQGIYEQYF.

The chain employs TRBV6-1 and TRBJ1-4, with D tentatively TRBD1 (6 bases). V was trimmed by 5 bases and J by 3 bases, leaving 10 bases between them. The CDR3 covers 14 residues. CDR1 MNHNS and CDR2 SASEGT come from the germline V gene. CDR3 DNA sequence: TGTGCCAGCAGTCTCAGGGGATCTAATGAAAAACTGTTTTTT. Translation gives CASSLRGSNEKLFF.

The chain employs TRBV13 and TRBJ2-7; D gene uncertain. The CDR3 has 12 amino acids. Trimming removed 5 bases from V and 3 bases from J, with 8 bases in between. Germline-derived CDR1 and CDR2 are PRHDT and FYEKMQ (reference sequence). CDR3 nucleotides: TGTGCCAGCAGCGGAACTAACTACGAGCAGTACTTC. This gives the protein CASSGTNYEQYF.

The chain employs TRBV27 and TRBJ2-1, with 14 bases identical to TRBD2. The V gene's germline CDR1 is MNHEY and CDR2 SMNVEV (reference sequence). The CDR3 has 15 amino acids. The trim removed 6 bases at V and 9 bases at J, leaving 7 bases unmatched. CDR3 amino acids: CASSSGLAGGREQFF. In DNA, the CDR3 is TGTGCCAGCAGCTCAGGACTAGCGGGAGGTCGTGAGCAGTTCTTC.

This clone appeared a single time. The chain combines TRBV9 with TRBJ1-4, with D unclear. V was clipped by 3 bases and J by 3 bases, with 12 bases between them. The CDR3 extends over 15 amino acids. Germline V gene sequence: CDR1 SGDLS, CDR2 YYNGEE. As DNA, the CDR3 is TGTGCCAGCAGCGCCGCGGGGTCCCCTAATGAAAAACTGTTTTTT. This gives the protein CASSAAGSPNEKLFF.

The J gene is TRBJ2-1, the V gene TRBV15; D ambiguous. The CDR3 is 12 amino acids. Germline assignment: CDR1 LNHNV and CDR2 YYDKDF (reference sequence). Between the trimmed V and J ends, which lost 5 bases and 4 bases, there was a span of 6 bases. CDR3 in amino acids: CATSRLYNEQFF. The DNA of the CDR3 is TGTGCCACCAGCCGACTTTACAATGAGCAGTTCTTC.

This rearrangement joins TRBV19 to TRBJ1-1; 9 nucleotides line up with TRBD1. Germline lookup yields CDR1 LNHDA and CDR2 SQIVND (reference sequence). J lost 4 bases, V lost 7 bases, and 13 bases had no gene match. The CDR3 spans 16 residues. DNA for the CDR3: TGTGCCAGTATTAACATCGGGACAGGGAGAGGCACTGAAGCTTTCTTT. It translates to CASINIGTGRGTEAFF.

This clone was picked up one time. The CDR3 DNA reads TGCGCCAGCAGCTTGGTGGGGACAGGGGGTGAAGCTTTCTTT. It encodes CASSLVGTGGEAFF. The V call is TRBV5-1, the J call TRBJ1-1; TRBD1 matches 11 bases. The CDR3 totals 14 residues. Germline-derived CDR1 and CDR2 are SGHRS and YFSETQ. The trim removed 0 bases at V and 7 bases at J, leaving 2 bases unmatched.

The CDR3 DNA reads TGTGCCAGCAGTGAAGGGGCTAGCGGGGCCTACAATGAGCAGTTCTTC. It encodes CASSEGASGAYNEQFF. The rearrangement uses TRBV6-1 and TRBJ2-1, with TRBD2 matching 9 bases. This CDR3 has 16 residues. The germline V gene has CDR1 MNHNS and CDR2 SASEGT. V lost 1 base to trimming and J lost 2 bases; unmatched junction nucleotides: 3.

The CDR3 reads CASSRSGRAGNEQFF. CDR3 DNA sequence: TGTGCCAGCAGCCGGAGCGGGAGGGCCGGGAATGAGCAGTTCTTC. The rearrangement links TRBV27 to TRBJ2-1; 10 bases match TRBD2. The CDR3 sequence is 15 residues long. Per the germline V gene, CDR1 is MNHEY and CDR2 is SMNVEV (reference sequence). V gave up 6 bases and J gave up 7 bases; unmatched junction bases: 9.

This clone was picked up one time. The gene calls are TRBV5-6 and TRBJ2-3, with 7 bases that match TRBD1. Trimming removed 4 bases from V and 1 base from J; junction bases left unmatched: 12. Germline CDR1 and CDR2: SGHDT and YYEEEE. The CDR3 length is 17 residues. The CDR3 nucleotides read TGTGCCAGCAGCCTCCTTGGGACAGCTACTCGCACAGATACGCAGTATTTT. Protein product: CASSLLGTATRTDTQYF.

This clone was recorded once. The chain uses TRBV7-3 and TRBJ2-1, with TRBD2 matching 10 bases. This CDR3 contains 21 residues. V shed 3 bases, J shed 0 bases, and the junction held 17 bases outside the gene matches. Germline assignment: CDR1 SGHTA and CDR2 FQGTGA. In DNA, the CDR3 is TGTGCCAGCAGCTTCCCCTCGGGACTAGCGAGCCCTCTGTCCTCCTACAATGAGCAGTTCTTC. Translation gives CASSFPSGLASPLSSYNEQFF.

The rearrangement joins TRBV5-4 to TRBJ1-4, with no clear D. V lost 0 bases and J lost 5, with 5 bases in between. CDR3 length equals 13 residues. CDR1 SGHNT and CDR2 YYREEE come from the germline V gene (reference sequence). In DNA form, the CDR3 reads TGTGCCAGCAGCTTGGTAGGGAATGAAAAACTGTTTTTT. Protein: CASSLVGNEKLFF. Together with reference TRBV5-4 and TRBJ1-4, the CDR3 gives the full variable domain: ETGVTQSPTHLIKTRGQQVTLRCSSQSGHNTVSWYQQALGQGPQFIFQYYREEENGRGNFPPRFSGLQFPNYSSELNVNALELDDSALYLCASSLVGNEKLFFGSGTQLSVL.

This clone was recorded only once. DNA for the CDR3: TGCGCCAGCAGCCCAGGGACAGTCGAGGCAGATACGCAGTATTTT. It specifies CASSPGTVEADTQYF. This chain uses TRBV5-1 with TRBJ2-3, with 7 bases aligning to TRBD1. J lost 4 bases, V lost 4 bases, and 9 bases had no gene match. This CDR3 comprises 15 residues. Germline CDR1 is SGHRS and CDR2 is YFSETQ.

In the case of this clone: The sample contains more than one DNA sequence encoding this CDR3. The V gene is TRBV19, the J gene TRBJ2-7, with 7 bases lining up with TRBD1. The germline V gene has CDR1 LNHDA and CDR2 SQIVND (reference sequence). After removal of 6 bases from V and 2 bases from J, the junction contained 4 bases not matched to a gene. The CDR3 has 13 amino acids. The DNA of the CDR3 is TGTGCCAGTAGCCCCAGGGGGACCTACGAGCAGTACTTC. Its protein product is CASSPRGTYEQYF.

The gene calls are TRBV15 and TRBJ1-3; TRBD1 is a possible D gene (5 bases). Germline V lookup: CDR1 LNHNV, CDR2 YYDKDF (reference sequence). Between the trimmed V and J ends, which lost 5 bases and 0 bases, there was a span of 17 bases. The CDR3 has 17 amino acids. CDR3 sequence (DNA): TGTGCCACCAGCCCAGGGAGCGGGGCCCTCTCTGGAAACACCATATATTTT. Protein product: CATSPGSGALSGNTIYF.

The chain links TRBV6-6 to TRBJ2-7; 7 bases are a match to TRBD2. The length of the CDR3 is 16 residues. Germline V lookup: CDR1 MNHNY, CDR2 SVGAGI (reference sequence). Trimming took 8 bases from V and 6 from J; bases not matched to a gene: 19. This chain's CDR3 is CASRDSGGRSNREQYF. In nucleotides, the CDR3 is TGTGCCAGCCGAGACAGCGGCGGGAGAAGTAACCGCGAGCAGTACTTC.

The chain recombines TRBV7-8 with TRBJ2-5; D unclear. The V end was cut by 6 bases, the J end by 3 bases, with 14 bases between. The germline CDR1 and CDR2 sequences are SGHVS and FQNEAQ. The CDR3 sequence is 14 residues long. The CDR3 sequence is CASRITTREETQYF. CDR3 DNA sequence: TGTGCCAGCAGAATCACCACCCGCGAAGAGACCCAGTACTTC.

The DNA of the CDR3 is TGTGCCAGCAGCTCCGGGGGGGGGTTCGGTCAGCCCCAGCATTTT. Protein: CASSSGGGFGQPQHF. The chain combines TRBV7-2 with TRBJ1-5; perhaps TRBD1 as D (5 bases). This CDR3 spans 15 amino acids. Germline V gives CDR1 SGHTA, CDR2 FQGNSA. V gave up 4 bases and J gave up 6 bases, with 16 bases separating them.

In nucleotides, the CDR3 is TGCGCCAGCAGCTTGGTCTCCGGGTCCACAGATACGCAGTATTTT. It is translated as CASSLVSGSTDTQYF. The chain couples TRBV5-1 to TRBJ2-3, with D uncertain. Germline loops: CDR1 SGHRS, CDR2 YFSETQ. CDR3 length: 15 amino acids. Deletions cut 0 bases from V and 2 bases from J, with 10 bases between. Full variable domain (missing parts from reference TRBV5-1 and TRBJ2-3): KAGVTQTPRYLIKTRGQQVTLSCSPISGHRSVSWYQQTPGQGLQFLFEYFSETQRNKGNFPGRFSGRQFSNSRSEMNVSTLELGDSALYLCASSLVSGSTDTQYFGPGTRLTVL.

V usage is TRBV9 and J usage is TRBJ2-1, with TRBD2 as a possible D gene (5 bases). V lost 0 bases, J lost 10 bases, and 14 bases lay in between. CDR1 and CDR2 (germline): SGDLS, YYNGEE. This CDR3 comprises 14 residues. The CDR3 protein is CASSVAEAPGEQFF. The CDR3 DNA is TGTGCCAGCAGCGTAGCGGAGGCCCCGGGCGAGCAGTTCTTC.

This clone was seen more than once but under ten times. The V and J genes are TRBV7-3 and TRBJ2-1, with D unclear. V was pared by 1 base and J by 4 bases, with 11 bases between. Germline-derived CDR1 and CDR2 are SGHTA and FQGTGA. This CDR3 spans 15 amino acids. The CDR3 reads CASSLNPLGYNEQFF. For the CDR3, the DNA is TGTGCCAGCAGCTTAAACCCCTTGGGTTACAATGAGCAGTTCTTC.

The rearrangement uses TRBV5-6 and TRBJ2-7; TRBD1 aligns across 8 bases. Germline CDR1 is SGHDT and CDR2 is YYEEEE. The ends lost 3 bases at V and 1 base at J; junction bases unmatched: 12. This CDR3 has 17 amino acids. The CDR3 region has the DNA TGTGCCAGCAGCTCCGACCGGACAGGGCGCTGGTCCTACGAGCAGTACTTC. Translated: CASSSDRTGRWSYEQYF.